The entry that follows covers one T cell receptor beta chain sequence. This clone's antigen is unknown. There are no base qualities to consult, and no much larger clone falls within one base. Peripheral blood CD8+ and CD4+ T cells from healthy donors, Susac syndrome patients and multiple sclerosis patients were profiled by high-throughput TCR beta sequencing. The healthy donors served as controls matched for age and sex. CD8+ TEMRA cells were enriched by FACS, while bulk CD8+ and CD4+ T cells were purified by magnetic negative isolation. Blood was drawn into EDTA tubes, processed within 24 hours, and PBMCs were isolated by density gradient centrifugation. PBMCs intended for TCR sequencing were cryopreserved in liquid nitrogen and thawed later in a water bath at 37 degrees C. Purity of sorted or isolated CD4+, CD8+ and CD8+ TEMRA cells was at least 90%. V lost 6 bases and J lost 4 bases; the stretch between them is 19 bases long. Counted from cysteine to phenylalanine, this CDR3 has 16 amino acids. The only DNA kept is the CDR3, 48 bases in frame from the first base.

RNA was extracted with the RNeasy kit and roughly 0.5 to 1 ug was reverse transcribed using random hexamers. The immunoSEQ multiplex PCR assay, covering 54 Vbeta and 13 Jbeta segments, was used to amplify TCR beta CDR3 regions. To correct PCR amplification bias, a synthetic template baseline was used for both primer optimization and computational correction. The paper's data handling went like this. Reads were annotated to V, D and J genes per IMGT and analyzed with immunoSEQ Analyzer, keeping only productive sequences. Clonality was calculated as one minus the Shannon entropy normalized by log2 of the number of productive unique sequences. For each patient and control, public and private clones were evaluated among the 100 most prevalent clones. Clones were defined as Susac-specific when absent from the healthy and MS cohorts, from approximately 970 published viral clones and from other ImmuneACCESS disease sequences. TCRdb reprocessed the public reads (quality trimming at Q25 with fastp, clone calling with MiXCR) and kept in-frame beta chains. Records with the same CDR3 protein are collapsed into one entry carrying the most frequent genes and DNA. Here the V and J calls rest on TCRdb's processing, not on the authors' analysis. Across this sample there are around 45,000 distinct CDR3 sequences, with 93% seen only once. The top ten hold approximately 0.53% of the sample.

The sample originates from a study of CD8 T cells in Susac syndrome (dated by TCRdb to the late 2010s). A note on the overall study: Repertoire sequencing was used to test whether CD8+ T cell activation and differentiation in Susac syndrome was antigen driven. CD8+ T cell repertoire clonality was compared between more than ten healthy donors, some 14 Susac syndrome patients and approximately 15 multiple sclerosis patients. Study-wide findings and limitations: The number of individuals in the TCR sequencing and HLA analysis was acknowledged as relatively small.

The V gene is TRBV12-3 or TRBV12-4 and the J gene is TRBJ2-1; the D call is tentative, TRBD1 or TRBD2, as each matches 5 bases. The sequence came from a human donor in good health. Sequenced input: CD8+ T cells from PBMCs. This receptor carries the CDR3 CASRPRLGTRYNEQFF. The base sequence is TGTGCCAGCAGGCCCCGACTGGGGACGAGGTACAATGAGCAGTTCTTC.